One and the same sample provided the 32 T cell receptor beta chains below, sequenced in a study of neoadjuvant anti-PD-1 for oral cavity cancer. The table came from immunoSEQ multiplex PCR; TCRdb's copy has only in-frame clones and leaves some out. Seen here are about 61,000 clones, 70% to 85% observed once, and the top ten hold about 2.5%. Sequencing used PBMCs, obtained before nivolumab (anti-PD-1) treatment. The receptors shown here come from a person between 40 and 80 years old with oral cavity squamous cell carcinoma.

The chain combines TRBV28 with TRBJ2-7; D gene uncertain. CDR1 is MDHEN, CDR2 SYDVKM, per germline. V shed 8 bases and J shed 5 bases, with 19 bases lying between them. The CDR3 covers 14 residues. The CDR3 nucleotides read TGTGCCAGCGGTATCGGCGCCGGGCTCGACGAGCAGTACTTC. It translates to CASGIGAGLDEQYF. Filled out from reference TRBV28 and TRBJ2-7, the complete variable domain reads DVKVTQSSRYLVKRTGEKVFLECVQDMDHENMFWYRQDPGLGLRLIYFSYDVKMKEKGDIPEGYSVSREKKERFSLILESASTNQTSMYLCASGIGAGLDEQYFGPGTRLTVT.

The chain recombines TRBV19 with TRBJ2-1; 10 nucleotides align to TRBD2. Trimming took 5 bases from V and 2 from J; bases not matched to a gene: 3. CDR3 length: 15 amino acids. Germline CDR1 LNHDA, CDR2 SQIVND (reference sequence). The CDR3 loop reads CASSPAGGPYNEQFF. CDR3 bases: TGTGCCAGTAGTCCAGCGGGAGGGCCCTACAATGAGCAGTTCTTC.

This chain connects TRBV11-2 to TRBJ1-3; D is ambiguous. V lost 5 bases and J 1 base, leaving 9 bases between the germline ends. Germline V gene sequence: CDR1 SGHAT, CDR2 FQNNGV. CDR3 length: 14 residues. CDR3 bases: TGTGCCAGCAGCCCAGACGTTTCTGGAAACACCATATATTTT. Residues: CASSPDVSGNTIYF.

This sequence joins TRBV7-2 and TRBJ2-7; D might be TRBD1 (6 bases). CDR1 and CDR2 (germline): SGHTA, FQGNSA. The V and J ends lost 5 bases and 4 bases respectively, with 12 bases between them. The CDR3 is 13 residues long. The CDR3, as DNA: TGTGCCAGCAGCCCAGGGGAGTTATACGAGCAGTACTTC. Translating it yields CASSPGELYEQYF.

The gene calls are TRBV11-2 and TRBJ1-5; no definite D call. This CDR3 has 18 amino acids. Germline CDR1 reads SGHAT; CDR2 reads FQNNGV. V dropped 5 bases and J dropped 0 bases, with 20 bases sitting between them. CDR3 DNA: TGTGCCAGCAGCCCCCCCCAATCCAACACCAATAGCAATCAGCCCCAGCATTTT. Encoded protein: CASSPPQSNTNSNQPQHF.

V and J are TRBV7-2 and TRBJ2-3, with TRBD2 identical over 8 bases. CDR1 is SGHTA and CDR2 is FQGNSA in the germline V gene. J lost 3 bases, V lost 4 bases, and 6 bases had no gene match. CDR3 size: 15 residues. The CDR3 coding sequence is TGTGCCAGCAGCTCCGGGACTAGGGGGACAGATACGCAGTATTTT. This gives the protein CASSSGTRGTDTQYF.

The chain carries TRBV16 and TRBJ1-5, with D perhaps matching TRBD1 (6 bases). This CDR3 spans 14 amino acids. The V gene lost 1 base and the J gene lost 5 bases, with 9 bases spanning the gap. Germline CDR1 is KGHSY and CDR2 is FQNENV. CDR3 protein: CASSQLGGDQPQHF. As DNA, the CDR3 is TGTGCCAGCAGCCAATTGGGGGGCGATCAGCCCCAGCATTTT.

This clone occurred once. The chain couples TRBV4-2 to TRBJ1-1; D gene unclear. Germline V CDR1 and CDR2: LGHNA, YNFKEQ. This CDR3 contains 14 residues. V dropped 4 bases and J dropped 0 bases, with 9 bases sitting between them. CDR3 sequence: CASSLIGLNTEAFF. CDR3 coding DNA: TGTGCCAGCAGCCTAATAGGGTTGAACACTGAAGCTTTCTTT.

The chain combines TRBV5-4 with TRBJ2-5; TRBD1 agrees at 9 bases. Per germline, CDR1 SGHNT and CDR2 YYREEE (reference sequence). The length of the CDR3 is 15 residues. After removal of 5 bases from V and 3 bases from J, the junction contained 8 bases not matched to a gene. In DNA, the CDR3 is TGTGCCAGCAGTTTTCCGGGACAGGGAAAAGAGACCCAGTACTTC. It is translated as CASSFPGQGKETQYF. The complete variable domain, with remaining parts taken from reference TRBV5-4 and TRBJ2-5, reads ETGVTQSPTHLIKTRGQQVTLRCSSQSGHNTVSWYQQALGQGPQFIFQYYREEENGRGNFPPRFSGLQFPNYSSELNVNALELDDSALYLCASSFPGQGKETQYFGPGTRLLVL.

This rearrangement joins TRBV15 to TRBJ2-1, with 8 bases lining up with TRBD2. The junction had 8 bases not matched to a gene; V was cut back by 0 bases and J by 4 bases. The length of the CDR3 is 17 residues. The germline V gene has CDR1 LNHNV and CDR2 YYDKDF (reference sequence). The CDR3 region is CATSRDPPSGSYNEQFF. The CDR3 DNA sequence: TGTGCCACCAGCAGAGATCCCCCGAGCGGGAGTTACAATGAGCAGTTCTTC.

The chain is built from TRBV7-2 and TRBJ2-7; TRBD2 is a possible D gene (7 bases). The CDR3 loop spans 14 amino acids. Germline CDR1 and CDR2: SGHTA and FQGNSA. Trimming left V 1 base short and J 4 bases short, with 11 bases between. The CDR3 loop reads CASSLGGGIYEQYF. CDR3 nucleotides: TGTGCCAGCAGCTTAGGGGGGGGCATTTACGAGCAGTACTTC.

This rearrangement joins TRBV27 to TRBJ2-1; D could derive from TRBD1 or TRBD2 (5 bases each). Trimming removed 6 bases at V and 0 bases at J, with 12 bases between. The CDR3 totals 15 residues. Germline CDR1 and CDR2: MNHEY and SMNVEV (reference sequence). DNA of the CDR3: TGTGCCAGCAGGGGGACCATTAGCTCCTACAATGAGCAGTTCTTC. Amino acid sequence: CASRGTISSYNEQFF.

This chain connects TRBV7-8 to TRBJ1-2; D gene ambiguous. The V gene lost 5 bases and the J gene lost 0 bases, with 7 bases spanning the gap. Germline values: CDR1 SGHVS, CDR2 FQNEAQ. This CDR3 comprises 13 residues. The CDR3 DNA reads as TGTGCCAGCAGCCGTGCGTCTAACTATGGCTACACCTTC. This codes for CASSRASNYGYTF.

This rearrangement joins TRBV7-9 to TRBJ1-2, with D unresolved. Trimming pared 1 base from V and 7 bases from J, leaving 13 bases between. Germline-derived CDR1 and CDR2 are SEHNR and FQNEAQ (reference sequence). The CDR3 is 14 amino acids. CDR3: CASSLGVTETGYTF. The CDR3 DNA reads TGTGCCAGCAGCTTAGGAGTAACGGAGACTGGCTACACCTTC.

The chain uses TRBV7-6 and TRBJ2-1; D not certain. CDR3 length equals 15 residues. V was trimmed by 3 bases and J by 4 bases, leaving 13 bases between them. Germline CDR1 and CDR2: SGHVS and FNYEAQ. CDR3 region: CASSFVADSYNEQFF. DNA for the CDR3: TGTGCCAGCAGCTTCGTGGCAGATTCTTACAATGAGCAGTTCTTC.

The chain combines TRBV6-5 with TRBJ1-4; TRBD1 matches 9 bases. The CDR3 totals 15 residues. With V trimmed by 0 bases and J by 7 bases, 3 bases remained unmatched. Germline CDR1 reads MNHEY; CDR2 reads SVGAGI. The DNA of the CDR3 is TGTGCCAGCAGTTACTCGGGACAGGGAAGTGAAAAACTGTTTTTT. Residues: CASSYSGQGSEKLFF.

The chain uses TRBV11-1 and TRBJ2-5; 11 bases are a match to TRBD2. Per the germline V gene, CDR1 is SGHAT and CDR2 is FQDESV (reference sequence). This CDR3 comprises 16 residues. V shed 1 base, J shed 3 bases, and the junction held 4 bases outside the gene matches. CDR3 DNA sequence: TGTGCCAGCAGCTTAGGGGGGACTAGCGGAAAAGAGACCCAGTACTTC. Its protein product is CASSLGGTSGKETQYF.

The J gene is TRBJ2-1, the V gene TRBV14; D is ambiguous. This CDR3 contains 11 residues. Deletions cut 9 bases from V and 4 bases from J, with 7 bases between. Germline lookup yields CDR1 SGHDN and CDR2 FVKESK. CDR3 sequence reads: CASAVYNEQFF. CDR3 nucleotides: TGTGCCAGTGCAGTTTACAATGAGCAGTTCTTC. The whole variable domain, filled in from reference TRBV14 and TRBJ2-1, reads EAGVTQFPSHSVIEKGQTVTLRCDPISGHDNLYWYRRVMGKEIKFLLHFVKESKQDESGMPNNRFLAERTGGTYSTLKVQPAELEDSGVYFCASAVYNEQFFGPGTRLTVL.

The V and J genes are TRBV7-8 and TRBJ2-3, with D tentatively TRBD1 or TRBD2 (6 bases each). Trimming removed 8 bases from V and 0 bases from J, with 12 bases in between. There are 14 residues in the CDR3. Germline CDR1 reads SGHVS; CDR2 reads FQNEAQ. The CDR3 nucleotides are TGTGCCAGCGTCTGGGGGGCTAGCACAGATACGCAGTATTTT. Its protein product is CASVWGASTDTQYF.

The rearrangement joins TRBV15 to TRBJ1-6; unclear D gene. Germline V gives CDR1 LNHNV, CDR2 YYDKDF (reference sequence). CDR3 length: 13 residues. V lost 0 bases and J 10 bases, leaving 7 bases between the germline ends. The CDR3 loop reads CATSRDFESPLHF. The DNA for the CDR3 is TGTGCCACCAGCAGAGATTTCGAGTCACCCCTCCACTTT.

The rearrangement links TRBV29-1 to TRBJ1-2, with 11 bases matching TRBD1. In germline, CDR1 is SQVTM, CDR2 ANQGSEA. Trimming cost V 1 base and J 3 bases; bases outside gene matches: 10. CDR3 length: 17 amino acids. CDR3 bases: TGCAGCGTTGAAGGAAGATTGGACAGGGGGCGAGACTATGGCTACACCTTC. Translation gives CSVEGRLDRGRDYGYTF.

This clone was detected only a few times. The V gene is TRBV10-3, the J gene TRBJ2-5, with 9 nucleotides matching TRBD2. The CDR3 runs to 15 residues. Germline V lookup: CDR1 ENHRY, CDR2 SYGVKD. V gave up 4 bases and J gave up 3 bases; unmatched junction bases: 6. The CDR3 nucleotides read TGTGCCATCAGTGTTGGCGGGGGGGCAAAAGAGACCCAGTACTTC. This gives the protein CAISVGGGAKETQYF.

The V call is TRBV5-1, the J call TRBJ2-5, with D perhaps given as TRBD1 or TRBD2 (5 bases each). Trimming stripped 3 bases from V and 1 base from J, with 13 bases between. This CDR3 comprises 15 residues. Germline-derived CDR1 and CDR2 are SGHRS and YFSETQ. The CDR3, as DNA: TGCGCCAGCAGCTGGGGGACCGGAATCCAAGAGACCCAGTACTTC. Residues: CASSWGTGIQETQYF.

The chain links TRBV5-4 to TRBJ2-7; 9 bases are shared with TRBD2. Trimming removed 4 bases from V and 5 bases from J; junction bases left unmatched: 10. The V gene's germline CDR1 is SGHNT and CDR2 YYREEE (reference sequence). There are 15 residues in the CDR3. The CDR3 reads CASSASGRPGDEQYF. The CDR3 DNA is TGTGCCAGCAGCGCGAGCGGGAGGCCCGGGGACGAGCAGTACTTC.

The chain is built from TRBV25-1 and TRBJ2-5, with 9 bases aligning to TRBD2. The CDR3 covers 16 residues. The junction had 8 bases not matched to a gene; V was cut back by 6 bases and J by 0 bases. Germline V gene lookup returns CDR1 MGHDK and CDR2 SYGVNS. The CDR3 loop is CASSQLAGGHQETQYF. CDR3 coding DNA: TGTGCCAGCAGCCAACTGGCGGGGGGGCACCAAGAGACCCAGTACTTC.

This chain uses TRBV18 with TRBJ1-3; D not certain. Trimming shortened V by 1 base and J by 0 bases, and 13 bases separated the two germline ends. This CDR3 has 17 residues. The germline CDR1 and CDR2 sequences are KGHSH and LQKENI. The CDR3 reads CASSPLRQTFSGNTIYF. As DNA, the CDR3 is TGTGCCAGCTCACCACTTAGGCAGACCTTCTCTGGAAACACCATATATTTT. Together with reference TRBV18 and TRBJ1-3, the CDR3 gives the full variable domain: NAGVMQNPRHLVRRRGQEARLRCSPMKGHSHVYWYRQLPEEGLKFMVYLQKENIIDESGMPKERFSAEFPKEGPSILRIQQVVRGDSAAYFCASSPLRQTFSGNTIYFGEGSWLTVV.

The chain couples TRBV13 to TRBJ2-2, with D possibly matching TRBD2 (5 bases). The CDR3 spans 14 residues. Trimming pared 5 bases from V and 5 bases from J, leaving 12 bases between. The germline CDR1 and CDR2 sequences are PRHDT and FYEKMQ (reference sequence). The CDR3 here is CASSPVGRTGELFF. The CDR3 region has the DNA TGTGCCAGCAGCCCCGTGGGGAGAACCGGGGAGCTGTTTTTT.

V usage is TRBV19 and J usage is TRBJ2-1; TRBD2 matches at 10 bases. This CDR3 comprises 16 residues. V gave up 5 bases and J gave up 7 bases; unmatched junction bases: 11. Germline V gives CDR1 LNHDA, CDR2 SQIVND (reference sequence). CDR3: CASSLGGGTSENEQFF. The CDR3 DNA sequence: TGTGCCAGTAGTTTAGGGGGGGGGACTAGCGAAAATGAGCAGTTCTTC. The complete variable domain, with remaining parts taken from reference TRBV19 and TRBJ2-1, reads DGGITQSPKYLFRKEGQNVTLSCEQNLNHDAMYWYRQDPGQGLRLIYYSQIVNDFQKGDIAEGYSVSREKKESFPLTVTSAQKNPTAFYLCASSLGGGTSENEQFFGPGTRLTVL.

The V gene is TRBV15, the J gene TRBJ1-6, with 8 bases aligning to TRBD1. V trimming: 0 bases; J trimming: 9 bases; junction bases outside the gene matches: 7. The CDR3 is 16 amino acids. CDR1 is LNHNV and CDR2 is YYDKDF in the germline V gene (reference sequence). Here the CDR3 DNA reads TGTGCCACCAGCAGAGACAGGGGGCGAGGAGGTTCACCCCTCCACTTT. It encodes CATSRDRGRGGSPLHF.

DNA for the CDR3: TGTGCCAGCAGCTTGGAGGGGGCGCATGAGACCCAGTACTTC. Protein: CASSLEGAHETQYF. This chain connects TRBV5-4 to TRBJ2-5; 7 bases are shared with TRBD1. This CDR3 is built from 14 residues. V was clipped by 0 bases and J by 5 bases; unmatched bases: 4. Germline values: CDR1 SGHNT, CDR2 YYREEE (reference sequence).

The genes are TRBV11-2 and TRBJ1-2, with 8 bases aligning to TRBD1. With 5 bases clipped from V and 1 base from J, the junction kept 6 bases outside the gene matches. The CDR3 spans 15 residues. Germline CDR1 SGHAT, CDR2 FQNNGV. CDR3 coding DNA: TGTGCCAGCAGCCCCCGGACAGGGTTTAACTATGGCTACACCTTC. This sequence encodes CASSPRTGFNYGYTF.

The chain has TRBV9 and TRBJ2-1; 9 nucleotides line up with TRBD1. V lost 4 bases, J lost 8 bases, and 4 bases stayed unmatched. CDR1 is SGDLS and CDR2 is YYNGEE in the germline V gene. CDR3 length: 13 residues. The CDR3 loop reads CASSFRTGDEQFF. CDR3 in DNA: TGTGCCAGCAGCTTTCGGACAGGGGATGAGCAGTTCTTC.